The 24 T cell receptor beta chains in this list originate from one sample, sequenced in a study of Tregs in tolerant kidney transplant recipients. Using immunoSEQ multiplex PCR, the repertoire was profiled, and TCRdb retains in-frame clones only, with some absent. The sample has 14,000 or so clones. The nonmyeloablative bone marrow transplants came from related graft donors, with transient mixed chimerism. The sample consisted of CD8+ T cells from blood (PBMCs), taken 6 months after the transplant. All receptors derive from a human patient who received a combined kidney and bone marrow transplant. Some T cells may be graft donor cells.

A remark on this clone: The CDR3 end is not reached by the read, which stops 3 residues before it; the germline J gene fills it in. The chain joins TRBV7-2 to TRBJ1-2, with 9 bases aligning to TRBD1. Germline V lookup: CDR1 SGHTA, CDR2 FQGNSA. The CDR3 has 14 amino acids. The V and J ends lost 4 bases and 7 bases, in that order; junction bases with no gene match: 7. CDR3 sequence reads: CASSYTGGGGGYTF. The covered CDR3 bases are TGTGCCAGCAGCTATACAGGGGGCGGTGGTGGC.

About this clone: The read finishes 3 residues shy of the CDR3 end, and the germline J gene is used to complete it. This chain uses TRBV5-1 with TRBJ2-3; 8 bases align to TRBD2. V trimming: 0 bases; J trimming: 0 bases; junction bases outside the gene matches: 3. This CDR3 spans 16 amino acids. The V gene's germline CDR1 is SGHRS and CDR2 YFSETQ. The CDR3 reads CASSLATSGSTDTQYF. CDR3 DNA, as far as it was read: TGCGCCAGCAGCTTGGCAACTAGCGGAAGCACAGATACG.

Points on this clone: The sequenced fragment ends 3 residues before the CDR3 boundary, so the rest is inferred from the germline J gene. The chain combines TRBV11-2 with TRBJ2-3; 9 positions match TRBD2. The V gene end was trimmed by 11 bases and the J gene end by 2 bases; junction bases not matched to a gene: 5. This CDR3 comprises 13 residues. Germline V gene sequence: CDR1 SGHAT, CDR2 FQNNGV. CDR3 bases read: TGTGCCGCGGGACTAGCATCCACAGATACG. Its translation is CAAGLASTDT. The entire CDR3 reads CAAGLASTDTQYF.

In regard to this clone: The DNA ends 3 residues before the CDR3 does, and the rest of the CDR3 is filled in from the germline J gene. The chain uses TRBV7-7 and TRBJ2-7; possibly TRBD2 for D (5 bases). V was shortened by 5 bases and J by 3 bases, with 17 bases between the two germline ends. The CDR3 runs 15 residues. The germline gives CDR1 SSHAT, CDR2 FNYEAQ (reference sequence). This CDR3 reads CASSPGSGVGYEQYF. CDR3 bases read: TGTGCCAGCAGCCCCGGCAGCGGAGTAGGCTACGAG.

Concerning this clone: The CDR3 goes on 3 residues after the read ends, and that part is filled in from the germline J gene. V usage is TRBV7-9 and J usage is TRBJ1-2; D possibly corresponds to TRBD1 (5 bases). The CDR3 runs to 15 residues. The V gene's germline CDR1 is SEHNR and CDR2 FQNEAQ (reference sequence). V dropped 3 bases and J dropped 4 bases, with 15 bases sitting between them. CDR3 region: CASSFIAGTTYGYTF. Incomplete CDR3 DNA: TGTGCCAGCAGCTTTATTGCGGGGACCACCTATGGC.

CDR3 DNA (partial): TGCGCCAGCAACCCTGGTAGTTTGCCACCC. Translating it yields CASNPGSLPP. The entire CDR3 protein reads CASNPGSLPPLHF. The V call is TRBV10-2, the J call TRBJ1-6; no clear D. Read data end 3 residues before the CDR3 end; the end is taken from the germline J gene. CDR1 is WSHSY and CDR2 is SAAADI in the germline V gene. The CDR3 extends over 13 amino acids. Trimming left V 7 bases short and J 11 bases short, with 15 bases between.

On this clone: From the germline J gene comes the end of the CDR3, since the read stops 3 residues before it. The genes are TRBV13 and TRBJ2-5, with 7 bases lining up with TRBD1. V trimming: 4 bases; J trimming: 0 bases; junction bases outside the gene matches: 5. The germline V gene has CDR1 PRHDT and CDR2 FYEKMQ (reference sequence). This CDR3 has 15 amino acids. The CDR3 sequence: CASSSWDRNQETQYF. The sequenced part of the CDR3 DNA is TGTGCCAGCAGCTCGTGGGACAGAAACCAAGAGACC.

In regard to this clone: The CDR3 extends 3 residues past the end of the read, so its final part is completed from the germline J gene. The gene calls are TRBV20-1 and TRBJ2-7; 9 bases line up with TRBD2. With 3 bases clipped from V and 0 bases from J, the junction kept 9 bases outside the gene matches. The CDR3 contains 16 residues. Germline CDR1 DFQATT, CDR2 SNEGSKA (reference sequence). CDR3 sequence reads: CSASEPLAGSSYEQYF. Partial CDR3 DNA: TGCAGTGCTAGTGAGCCCCTAGCGGGAAGCTCCTACGAG.

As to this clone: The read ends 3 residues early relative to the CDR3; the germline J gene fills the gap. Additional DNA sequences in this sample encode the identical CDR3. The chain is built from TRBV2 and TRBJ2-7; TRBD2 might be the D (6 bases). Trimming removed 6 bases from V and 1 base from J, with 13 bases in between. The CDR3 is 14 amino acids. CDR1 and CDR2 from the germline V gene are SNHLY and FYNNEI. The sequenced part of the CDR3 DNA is TGTGCCAGCAGCCTTAGCGGACCTTCCTACGAG. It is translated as CASSLSGPSYE. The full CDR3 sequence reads CASSLSGPSYEQYF.

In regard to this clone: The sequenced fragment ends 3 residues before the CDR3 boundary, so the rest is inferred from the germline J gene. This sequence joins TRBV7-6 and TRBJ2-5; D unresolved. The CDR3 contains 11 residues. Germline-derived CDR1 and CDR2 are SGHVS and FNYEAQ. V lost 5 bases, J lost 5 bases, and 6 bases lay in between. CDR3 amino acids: CASSPYETQYF. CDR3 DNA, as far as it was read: TGTGCCAGCAGCCCCTATGAGACC.

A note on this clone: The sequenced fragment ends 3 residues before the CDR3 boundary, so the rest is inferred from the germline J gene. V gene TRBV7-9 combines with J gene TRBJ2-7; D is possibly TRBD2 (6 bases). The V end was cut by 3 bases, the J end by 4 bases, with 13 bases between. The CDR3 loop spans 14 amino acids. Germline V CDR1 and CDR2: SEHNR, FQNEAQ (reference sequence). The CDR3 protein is CASSLSGLTYEQYF. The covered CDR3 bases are TGTGCCAGCAGCTTGTCGGGACTGACTTACGAG.

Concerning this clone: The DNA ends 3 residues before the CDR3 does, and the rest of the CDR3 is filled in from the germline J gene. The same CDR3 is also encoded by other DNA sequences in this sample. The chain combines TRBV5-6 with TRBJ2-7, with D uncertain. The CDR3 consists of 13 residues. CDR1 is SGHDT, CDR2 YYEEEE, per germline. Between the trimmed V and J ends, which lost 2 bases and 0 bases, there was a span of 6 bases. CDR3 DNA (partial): TGTGCCAGCAGCTTAGCCCTCTCCTACGAG. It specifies CASSLALSYE. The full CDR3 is CASSLALSYEQYF.

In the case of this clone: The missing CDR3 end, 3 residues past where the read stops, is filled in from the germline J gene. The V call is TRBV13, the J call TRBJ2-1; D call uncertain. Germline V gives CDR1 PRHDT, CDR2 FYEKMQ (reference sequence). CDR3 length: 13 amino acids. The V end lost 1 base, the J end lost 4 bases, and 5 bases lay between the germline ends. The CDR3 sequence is CASSLDSYNEQFF. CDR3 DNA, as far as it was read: TGTGCCAGCAGCTTAGACTCTTACAATGAG.

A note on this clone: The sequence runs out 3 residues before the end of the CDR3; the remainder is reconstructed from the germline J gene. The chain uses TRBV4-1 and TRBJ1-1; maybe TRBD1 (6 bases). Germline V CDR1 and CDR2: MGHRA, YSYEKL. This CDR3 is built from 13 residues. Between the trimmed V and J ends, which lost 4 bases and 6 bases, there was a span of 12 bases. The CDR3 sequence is CASSLQQGPEAFF. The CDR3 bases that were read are TGCGCCAGCAGCCTGCAACAGGGCCCTGAA.

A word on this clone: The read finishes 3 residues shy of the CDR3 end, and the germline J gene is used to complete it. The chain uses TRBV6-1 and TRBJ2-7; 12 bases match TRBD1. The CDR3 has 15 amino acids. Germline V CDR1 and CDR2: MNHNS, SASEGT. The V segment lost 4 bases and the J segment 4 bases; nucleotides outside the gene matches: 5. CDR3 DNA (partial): TGTGCCAGCAGTGTTGGGACAGGGGGCGGTTACGAG. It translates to CASSVGTGGGYE. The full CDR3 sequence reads CASSVGTGGGYEQYF.

The CDR3 bases that were read are TGTGCCAGCACTGAATTGGGGGGGATCCAGCCC. It encodes CASTELGGIQP. The whole CDR3 protein reads CASTELGGIQPQHF. This chain links TRBV28 with TRBJ1-5; D is possibly TRBD1 (5 bases). The missing CDR3 end, 3 residues past where the read stops, is filled in from the germline J gene. The CDR3 covers 14 residues. Germline V lookup: CDR1 MDHEN, CDR2 SYDVKM. Trimming shortened V by 7 bases and J by 7 bases, and 17 bases separated the two germline ends.

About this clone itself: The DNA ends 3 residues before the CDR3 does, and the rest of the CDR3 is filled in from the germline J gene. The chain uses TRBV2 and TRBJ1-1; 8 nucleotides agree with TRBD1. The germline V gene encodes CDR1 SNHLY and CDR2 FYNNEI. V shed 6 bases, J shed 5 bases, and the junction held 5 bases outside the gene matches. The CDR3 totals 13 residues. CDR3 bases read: TGTGCCAGCAGACTGACAGGGGATACTGAA. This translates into CASRLTGDTE. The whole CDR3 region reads CASRLTGDTEAFF.

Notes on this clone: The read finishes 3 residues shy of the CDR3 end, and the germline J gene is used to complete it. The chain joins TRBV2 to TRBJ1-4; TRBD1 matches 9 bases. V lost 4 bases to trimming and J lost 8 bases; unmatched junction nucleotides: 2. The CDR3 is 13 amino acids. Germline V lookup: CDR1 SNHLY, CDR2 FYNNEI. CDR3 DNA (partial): TGTGCCAGCAGTGGGACAGGGGAAGAAAAA. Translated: CASSGTGEEK. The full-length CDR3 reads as CASSGTGEEKLFF. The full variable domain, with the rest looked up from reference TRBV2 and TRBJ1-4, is EPEVTQTPSHQVTQMGQEVILRCVPISNHLYFYWYRQILGQKVEFLVSFYNNEISEKSEIFDDQFSVERPDGSNFTLKIRSTKLEDSAMYFCASSGTGEEKLFFGSGTQLSVL.

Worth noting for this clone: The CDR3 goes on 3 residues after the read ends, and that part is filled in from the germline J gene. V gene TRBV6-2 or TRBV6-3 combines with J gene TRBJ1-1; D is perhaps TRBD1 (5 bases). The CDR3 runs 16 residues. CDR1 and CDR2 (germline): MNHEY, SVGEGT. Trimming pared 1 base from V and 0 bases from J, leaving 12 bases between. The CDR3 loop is CASSYLLDSLNTEAFF. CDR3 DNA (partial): TGTGCCAGCAGTTACTTGCTCGACAGCCTGAACACTGAA.

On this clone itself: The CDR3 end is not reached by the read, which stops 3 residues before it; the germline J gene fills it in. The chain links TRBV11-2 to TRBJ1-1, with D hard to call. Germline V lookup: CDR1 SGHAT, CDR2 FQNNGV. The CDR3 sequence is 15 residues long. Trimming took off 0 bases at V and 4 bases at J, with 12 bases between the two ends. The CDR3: CASSLDLGRSTEAFF. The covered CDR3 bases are TGTGCCAGCAGCTTAGATCTGGGCCGGAGCACTGAA.

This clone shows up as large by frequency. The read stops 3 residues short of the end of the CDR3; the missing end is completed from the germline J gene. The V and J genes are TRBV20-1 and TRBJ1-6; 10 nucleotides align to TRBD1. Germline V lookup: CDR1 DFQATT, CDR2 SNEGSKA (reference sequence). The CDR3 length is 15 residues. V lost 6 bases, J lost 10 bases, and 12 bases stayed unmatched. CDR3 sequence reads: CSATPDRGVGSPLHF. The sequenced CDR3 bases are TGCAGTGCCACTCCGGACAGGGGGGTAGGGTCACCC.

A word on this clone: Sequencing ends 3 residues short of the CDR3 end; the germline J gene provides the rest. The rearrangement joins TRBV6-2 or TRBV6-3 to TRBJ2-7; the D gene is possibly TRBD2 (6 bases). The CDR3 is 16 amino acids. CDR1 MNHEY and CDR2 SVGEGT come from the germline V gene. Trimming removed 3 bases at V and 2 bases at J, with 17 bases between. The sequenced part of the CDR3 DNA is TGTGCCAGCAGTTATTCTGCTCGGGACTCACCCTACGAG. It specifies CASSYSARDSPYE. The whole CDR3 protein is CASSYSARDSPYEQYF.

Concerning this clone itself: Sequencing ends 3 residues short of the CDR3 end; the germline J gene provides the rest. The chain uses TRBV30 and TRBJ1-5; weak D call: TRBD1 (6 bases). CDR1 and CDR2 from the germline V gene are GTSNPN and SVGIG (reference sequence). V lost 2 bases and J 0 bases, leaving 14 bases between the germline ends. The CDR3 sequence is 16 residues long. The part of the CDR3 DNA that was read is TGTGCCTGGAGTATACAAAGGGGGTTTAGCAATCAGCCC. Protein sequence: CAWSIQRGFSNQP. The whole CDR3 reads CAWSIQRGFSNQPQHF. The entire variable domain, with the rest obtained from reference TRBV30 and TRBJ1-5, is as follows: SQTIHQWPATLVQPVGSPLSLECTVEGTSNPNLYWYRQAAGRGLQLLFYSVGIGQISSEVPQNLSASRPQDRQFILSSKKLLLSDSGFYLCAWSIQRGFSNQPQHFGDGTRLSIL.

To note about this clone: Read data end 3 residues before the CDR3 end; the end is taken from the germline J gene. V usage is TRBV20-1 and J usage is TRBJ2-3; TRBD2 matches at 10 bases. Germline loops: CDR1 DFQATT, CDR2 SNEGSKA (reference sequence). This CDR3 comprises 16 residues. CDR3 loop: CSARLASGSAQETQYF. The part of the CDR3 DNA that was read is TGCAGTGCTAGACTCGCTAGCGGGAGCGCCCAAGAGACG.